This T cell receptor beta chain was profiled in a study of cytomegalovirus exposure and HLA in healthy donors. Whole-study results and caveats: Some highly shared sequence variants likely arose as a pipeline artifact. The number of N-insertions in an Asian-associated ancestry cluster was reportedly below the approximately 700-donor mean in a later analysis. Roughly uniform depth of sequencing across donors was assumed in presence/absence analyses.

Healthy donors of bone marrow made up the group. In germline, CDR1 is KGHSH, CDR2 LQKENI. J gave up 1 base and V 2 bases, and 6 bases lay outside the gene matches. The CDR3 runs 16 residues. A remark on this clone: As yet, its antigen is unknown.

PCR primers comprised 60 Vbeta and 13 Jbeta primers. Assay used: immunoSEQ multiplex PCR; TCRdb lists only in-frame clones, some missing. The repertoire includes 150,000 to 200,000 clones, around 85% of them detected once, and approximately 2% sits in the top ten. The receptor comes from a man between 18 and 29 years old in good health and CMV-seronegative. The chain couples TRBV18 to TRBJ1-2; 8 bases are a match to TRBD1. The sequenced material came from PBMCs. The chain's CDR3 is CASSPTGDRSNYGYTF. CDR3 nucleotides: TGTGCCAGCTCACCAACCGGGGACAGGAGTAACTATGGCTACACCTTC. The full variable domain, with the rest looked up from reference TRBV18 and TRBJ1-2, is NAGVMQNPRHLVRRRGQEARLRCSPMKGHSHVYWYRQLPEEGLKFMVYLQKENIIDESGMPKERFSAEFPKEGPSILRIQQVVRGDSAAYFCASSPTGDRSNYGYTFGSGTRLTVV.